The 6 T cell receptor beta chains below come from one sample, sequenced in a study of blood T cell repertoires in COVID-19 (TCRdb year 2020). Library construction relied on the immunoSEQ multiplex PCR assay. TCRdb stores this immuneACCESS table with in-frame sequences only. Part of the clones is absent; in the studies checked, under half of the shortfall reflects unresolved V genes, and no reason is known for the rest. A total of about 120,000 clones appear in this sample, 80% to 90% of them only once. The top ten hold about an eighth of the sample. The source material was peripheral blood. These receptors were taken from a human donor in a cohort sampled during active COVID-19.

The chain uses TRBV23-1 and TRBJ2-3; 7 bases match TRBD1. TRBV23-1 is placed among ORFs of uncertain function. The ends lost 4 bases at V and 6 bases at J; junction bases unmatched: 13. The CDR3 runs to 16 residues. The CDR3 nucleotides are TGCGCCAGCAGTCCCCCCAAGGGACAGAAAAGGGATACGCAGTATTTT. Its protein is CASSPPKGQKRDTQYF.

This clone was counted a few times. The chain couples TRBV5-1 to TRBJ2-2; D perhaps matches TRBD1 (5 bases). Germline-derived CDR1 and CDR2 are SGHRS and YFSETQ. This CDR3 spans 15 amino acids. Between the trimmed V and J ends, which lost 2 bases and 5 bases, there was a span of 13 bases. The chain's CDR3 is CASSFEDSLTGELFF. As DNA, the CDR3 is TGCGCCAGCAGCTTTGAAGACAGTTTGACCGGGGAGCTGTTTTTT.

This clone was seen just once. CDR3 DNA sequence: TGTGCCAGCAGCCAAATGGACATGCTGAAAACAGATACGCAGTATTTT. Translated: CASSQMDMLKTDTQYF. The chain recombines TRBV7-9 with TRBJ2-3, with D tentatively TRBD1 (5 bases). The germline gives CDR1 SEHNR, CDR2 FQNEAQ (reference sequence). Trimming cost V 5 bases and J 3 bases, with 18 bases left between them. CDR3 size: 16 residues. Looking up the rest from reference TRBV7-9 and TRBJ2-3 gives the full variable domain: DTGVSQNPRHKITKRGQNVTFRCDPISEHNRLYWYRQTLGQGPEFLTYFQNEAQLEKSRLLSDRFSAERPKGSFSTLEIQRTEQGDSAMYLCASSQMDMLKTDTQYFGPGTRLTVL.

CDR3 bases: TGCGCCAGCAGCTCGGGGGGTTCCACAGATACGCAGTATTTT. Translation: CASSSGGSTDTQYF. The chain employs TRBV5-1 and TRBJ2-3; 7 nucleotides align to TRBD2. V shed 3 bases and J 2 bases; nucleotides not matched to a gene: 3. Germline CDR1 is SGHRS and CDR2 is YFSETQ. The CDR3 contains 14 residues.

The V and J genes are TRBV5-6 and TRBJ2-5, with 9 bases identical to TRBD1. The germline CDR1 and CDR2 sequences are SGHDT and YYEEEE. With V trimmed by 1 base and J by 2 bases, 9 bases remained unmatched. This CDR3 is built from 17 residues. CDR3: CASSLPWSTGGQETQYF. The DNA for the CDR3 is TGTGCCAGCAGCTTGCCCTGGTCGACAGGGGGGCAAGAGACCCAGTACTTC.

The chain employs TRBV5-4 and TRBJ1-2; D is perhaps TRBD1 (5 bases). CDR1 and CDR2 from the germline V gene are SGHNT and YYREEE (reference sequence). The V end was cut by 0 bases, the J end by 6 bases, with 12 bases between. CDR3 length equals 14 residues. The CDR3 spells CASSLVSWGNGYTF. DNA of the CDR3: TGTGCCAGCAGCTTGGTCTCCTGGGGCAATGGCTACACCTTC.